The clone carrying this T cell receptor (beta chain) was found a few times. What it binds is unknown. This sample stems from a study of identical twins. Study-wide points: Models underestimated how often monozygotic twins shared out-of-frame TCR alpha.

TCRdb analysed the 5' RACE reads with MiXCR anew, one entry per CDR3 protein. The sample includes 500,000 to 700,000 distinct CDR3 sequences, about 7.6% of them seen just once. All donors comprised healthy Caucasians. With 4 bases removed from V and 3 bases from J, the gap between germline ends came to 13 bases. Germline V CDR1 and CDR2: SGHDT, YYEEEE. The CDR3 has 15 amino acids. These same data were also listed under a study on yellow fever vaccine responses in identical twins. From that report: Reportedly, the response of twins' T cells to the vaccine seemed partly convergent, partly personalized.

The clonotype comes from a woman between 18 and 29 years old in good health. The V and J genes are TRBV5-6 and TRBJ2-2, with a tentative D call TRBD1 (6 bases). The sequenced sample consisted of PBMCs. CDR3 nucleotide sequence: TGTGCCAGCAGCCAGGACAGTTCATACACCGGGGAGCTGTTTTTT. Translated: CASSQDSSYTGELFF. Full variable domain (missing parts from reference TRBV5-6 and TRBJ2-2): DAGVTQSPTHLIKTRGQQVTLRCSPKSGHDTVSWYQQALGQGPQFIFQYYEEEERQRGNFPDRFSGHQFPNYSSELNVNALLLGDSALYLCASSQDSSYTGELFFGEGSRLTVL.